Presented here are 12 T cell receptor beta chains from one specimen sequenced in a study of cytomegalovirus exposure and HLA in healthy donors. PCR primers comprised 60 Vbeta and 13 Jbeta primers. The repertoire was sequenced with immunoSEQ multiplex PCR; TCRdb's copy has only in-frame clones and lacks some. Of over 150,000 clones listed, 71% were seen once; the top ten hold approximately 2.5%. The sequenced sample consisted of PBMCs. Every receptor here comes from a woman under 40 in good health and CMV-seronegative.

The chain couples TRBV4-1 to TRBJ2-7; TRBD1 matches 7 bases. The V segment lost 2 bases and the J segment 2 bases; nucleotides outside the gene matches: 6. This CDR3 spans 15 amino acids. The V gene's germline CDR1 is MGHRA and CDR2 YSYEKL. The CDR3 DNA is TGCGCCAGCAGCCAAAGACAGGGACCCACCTACGAGCAGTACTTC. Its translation: CASSQRQGPTYEQYF.

The chain uses TRBV29-1 and TRBJ2-5, with 8 nucleotides matching TRBD2. The J call is doubtful: the DNA matches TRBJ2-7 better. In germline, CDR1 is SQVTM, CDR2 ANQGSEA. The CDR3 runs to 15 residues. CDR3 sequence: CSVDIWREVSYEQYF. The CDR3 DNA follows: TGCAGCGTTGATATCTGGCGGGAGGTCTCCTACGAGCAGTACTTC.

In its sample, this clone was seen a few times. The V and J genes are TRBV20-1 and TRBJ2-1; D is ambiguous. The CDR3 is 8 residues long. Trimming pared 6 bases from V and 13 bases from J, leaving 7 bases between. CDR1 is DFQATT and CDR2 is SNEGSKA in the germline V gene (reference sequence). The CDR3 loop is CSAIPQFF. The CDR3 DNA follows: TGCAGTGCCATCCCCCAGTTCTTC.

V is TRBV25-1 and J is TRBJ2-3; 8 nucleotides match TRBD1. The CDR3 has 17 residues. Unmatched junction bases numbered 8, after V lost 1 base and J lost 2 bases. Germline V gives CDR1 MGHDK, CDR2 SYGVNS. The CDR3 is CASSEWQWTGLTDTQYF. The CDR3 DNA follows: TGTGCCAGCAGTGAATGGCAGTGGACAGGGCTCACAGATACGCAGTATTTT.

The V gene is TRBV28, the J gene TRBJ2-1; D gene ambiguous. This CDR3 spans 11 amino acids. CDR1 MDHEN and CDR2 SYDVKM come from the germline V gene. Trimming removed 6 bases at V and 7 bases at J, with 7 bases between. As DNA, the CDR3 is TGTGCCAGCAGAACCGGGAATGAGCAGTTCTTC. This translates into CASRTGNEQFF.

V and J are TRBV19 and TRBJ2-7, with TRBD2 matching over 7 bases. Trimming at V came to 3 bases and at J to 6 bases, leaving 8 bases not matched to a gene. The CDR3 has 14 amino acids. Germline-derived CDR1 and CDR2 are LNHDA and SQIVND (reference sequence). CDR3 region: CASSIQGLFREQYF. Written as DNA, the CDR3 is TGTGCCAGTAGTATTCAGGGACTATTTCGCGAGCAGTACTTC.

J is TRBJ2-7 and V is TRBV19, with TRBD1 identical over 7 bases. Trimming cost V 5 bases and J 6 bases; bases outside gene matches: 10. Germline V gene lookup returns CDR1 LNHDA and CDR2 SQIVND (reference sequence). There are 14 residues in the CDR3. The CDR3 sequence is CASSHRGSPPEQYF. The CDR3 nucleotides are TGTGCCAGTAGTCACAGGGGTTCCCCTCCCGAGCAGTACTTC. The full variable domain, its missing parts supplied by reference TRBV19 and TRBJ2-7, is DGGITQSPKYLFRKEGQNVTLSCEQNLNHDAMYWYRQDPGQGLRLIYYSQIVNDFQKGDIAEGYSVSREKKESFPLTVTSAQKNPTAFYLCASSHRGSPPEQYFGPGTRLTVT.

This chain joins TRBV11-3 and TRBJ2-1; 7 nucleotides align to TRBD2. CDR1 is SGHNT and CDR2 is YENEEA in the germline V gene. With 0 bases clipped from V and 5 bases from J, the junction kept 4 bases outside the gene matches. The CDR3 is 15 amino acids. The chain's CDR3 is CASSLESSGNNEQFF. DNA for the CDR3: TGTGCCAGCAGCTTAGAGTCTAGCGGAAACAATGAGCAGTTCTTC.

The V gene is TRBV9, the J gene TRBJ1-5; no reliable D call. The CDR3 is 14 residues long. Germline V gives CDR1 SGDLS, CDR2 YYNGEE. V lost 0 bases to trimming and J lost 3 bases, with 7 bases between them. CDR3 sequence reads: CASSVGQYNQPQHF. CDR3 coding DNA: TGTGCCAGCAGCGTAGGTCAGTACAATCAGCCCCAGCATTTT.

The V gene is TRBV6-6, the J gene TRBJ1-2; D gene unclear. V shed 6 bases and J shed 5 bases, with 7 bases lying between them. The CDR3 consists of 11 residues. The germline V gene has CDR1 MNHNY and CDR2 SVGAGI (reference sequence). The CDR3 DNA reads as TGTGCCAGCAGCCACTCTTATGGCTACACCTTC. This encodes CASSHSYGYTF.

This clone turned up a few times. V gene TRBV20-1 combines with J gene TRBJ2-7, with D uncertain. The CDR3 runs to 11 residues. Between the trimmed V and J ends, which lost 3 bases and 5 bases, there was a span of 8 bases. CDR1 DFQATT and CDR2 SNEGSKA come from the germline V gene (reference sequence). The CDR3 sequence: CSASSSDEQYF. CDR3 nucleotides: TGCAGTGCTAGCAGCAGCGACGAGCAGTACTTC.

V gene TRBV16 combines with J gene TRBJ1-2; no clear D. Trimming shortened V by 0 bases and J by 1 base, and 9 bases separated the two germline ends. CDR1 is KGHSY and CDR2 is FQNENV in the germline V gene. CDR3 length equals 15 residues. CDR3 loop: CASSQSISINYGYTF. The CDR3 bases are TGTGCCAGCAGCCAATCGATCAGTATTAACTATGGCTACACCTTC.